There are a few counts of the clone carrying this TCR beta chain. This record comes from a study of identical twins. The CDR3 runs to 13 residues. Germline V gene lookup returns CDR1 SGHTA and CDR2 FQGNSA. The V end lost 5 bases, the J end lost 6 bases, and 12 bases lay between the germline ends. One entry per CDR3 protein, called by TCRdb with MiXCR from the 5' RACE reads. There are roughly 200,000 distinct CDR3 sequences in the sample; more than 15% occur only once, and 35% to 45% lies in the top ten. The sample was also reused in another study, on T cells expressing NK-cell markers. From that paper: The authors applied an anti-gamma-delta TCR antibody in several experiments, and it restricted sorting to alpha-beta TCR T cells.

V and J are TRBV7-2 and TRBJ2-3; possibly TRBD2 for D (5 bases). Sequences were obtained from CD8+ T cells sorted from blood. This receptor was identified in a woman under 30 in good health. The CDR3 reads CASSHGGADTQYF. DNA for the CDR3: TGTGCCAGCAGCCACGGAGGTGCTGATACGCAGTATTTT.